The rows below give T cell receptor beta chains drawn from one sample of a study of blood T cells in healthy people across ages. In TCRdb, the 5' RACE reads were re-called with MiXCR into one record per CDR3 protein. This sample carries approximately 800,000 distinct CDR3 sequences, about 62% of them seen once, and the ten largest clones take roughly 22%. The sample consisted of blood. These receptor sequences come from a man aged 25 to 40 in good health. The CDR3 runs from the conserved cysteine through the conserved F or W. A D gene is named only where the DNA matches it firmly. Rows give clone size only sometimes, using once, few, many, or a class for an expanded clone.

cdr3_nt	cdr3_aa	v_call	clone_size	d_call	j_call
TGTGCCAGCAGCTTATCGGAGGGAGGGCCCGCAGATACGCAGTATTTT	CASSLSEGGPADTQYF	TRBV7-2	.	TRBD2	TRBJ2-3
TGTGCCAGCAGTTCCGGGGGGCTAGGCTACACCTTC	CASSSGGLGYTF	TRBV12-3/TRBV12-4	.	.	TRBJ1-2
TGTGCCAGCAGTTTTGGGCCAAGCGAGCAGTACTTC	CASSFGPSEQYF	TRBV28	few	.	TRBJ2-7
TGCAGTGCTAGAGGGGTCAACTTATACACTGAAGCTTTCTTT	CSARGVNLYTEAFF	TRBV20-1	.	.	TRBJ1-1
TGCAGCTTCGTCCCGGGACAGGGGCCCCCGCCGGAGACCCAGTACTTC	CSFVPGQGPPPETQYF	TRBV29-1	few	TRBD1	TRBJ2-5
TGTGCCAGCAGCTCAACGGGGGGGAGAACCGACTACACCTTC	CASSSTGGRTDYTF	TRBV7-3	once	.	TRBJ1-2
TGTGCCAGCAGCTGGCGGGACGGCTCCTACGAGCAGTACTTC	CASSWRDGSYEQYF	TRBV7-2	few	.	TRBJ2-7
TGTGCCAGCAGCTCCGCCGGGACCGCTGGGCACACTGAAGCTTTCTTT	CASSSAGTAGHTEAFF	TRBV7-2	few	.	TRBJ1-1
TGCAGCGCCGAAAGGGGGCAAGAGACCCAGTACTTC	CSAERGQETQYF	TRBV29-1	.	.	TRBJ2-5
TGTGCCAGCAGCTTAGCAGCCCCAGGGTATGGCTACACCTTC	CASSLAAPGYGYTF	TRBV7-9	few	.	TRBJ1-2
TGTGCCAGCAGCAACGGGACTGCTAGCTACGAGCAGTACTTC	CASSNGTASYEQYF	TRBV21-1	.	.	TRBJ2-7
TGTGCCAGCACCAAATCTCGCGGGACATCGGTAGAAAAACTGTTTTTT	CASTKSRGTSVEKLFF	TRBV27	.	.	TRBJ1-4
TGCAGTGCTAGAGATAGCGGGGGGGCGAAAAATGAGCAGTTCTTC	CSARDSGGAKNEQFF	TRBV20-1	.	TRBD2	TRBJ2-1
TGTGCCAGCAGCTCCCGGACTAGAGCCTACGAGCAGTACTTC	CASSSRTRAYEQYF	TRBV13	.	TRBD2	TRBJ2-7
TGCGCCAGCAGCCAAGAGGAGGGGAAGCTAACCTACCTTAACTATGGCTACACCTTC	CASSQEEGKLTYLNYGYTF	TRBV4-1	.	.	TRBJ1-2
TGCAGTGCTAGATCGAGGGCCGGGACTAGCGCACTCCACGAGCAGTACTTC	CSARSRAGTSALHEQYF	TRBV20-1	few	TRBD2	TRBJ2-7
TGTGCCAGCAACCCGGGCCGGAAGTATGAGCAGTTCTTC	CASNPGRKYEQFF	TRBV6-6	.	.	TRBJ2-1
TGTGCCAGCAGCCCGTCGTGGGGGAAGGGCGAGCAGTACTTC	CASSPSWGKGEQYF	TRBV7-2	.	.	TRBJ2-7
TGCAGCGTTGAGTGGTGGGCCAAAAACATTCAGTACTTC	CSVEWWAKNIQYF	TRBV29-1	.	.	TRBJ2-4
TGCAGTGCATCACCGACAGGGCACGAGCAGTACTTC	CSASPTGHEQYF	TRBV20-1	.	TRBD1	TRBJ2-7
TGCGCCAGCAGCTGGACTGGTGAGCAGTTCTTC	CASSWTGEQFF	TRBV5-1	.	.	TRBJ2-1
TGCAGTGCTAGGTCGGCCGGGCTAGCGGGGGATGAGACCCAGTACTTC	CSARSAGLAGDETQYF	TRBV20-1	few	TRBD2	TRBJ2-5
TGTGCCAGCAACTTGACAGATACGCAGTATTTT	CASNLTDTQYF	TRBV7-2	.	.	TRBJ2-3
TGTGCCAGCAGCGACAGGGCCCGTTACGAGCAGTACTTC	CASSDRARYEQYF	TRBV7-2	once	TRBD1	TRBJ2-7
TGTGCCAGCAGTTGGCGAACAAGTGTTTCCGCGGAGACCCAGTACTTC	CASSWRTSVSAETQYF	TRBV6-5	.	.	TRBJ2-5
TGTGCCAGCAGCTTTCAGGGGGTTGGAGCCAAAAACATTCAGTACTTC	CASSFQGVGAKNIQYF	TRBV7-9	few	TRBD1	TRBJ2-4
TGCAGTGCTCCTAAATCTAAGACTAGCGGGAGAAACACGCAGTTCTTC	CSAPKSKTSGRNTQFF	TRBV20-1	.	TRBD2	TRBJ2-1
TGCAGCGCCCGAAATAGCGGGAGTGTCAGAGAGACCCAGTACTTC	CSARNSGSVRETQYF	TRBV29-1	few	TRBD2	TRBJ2-5